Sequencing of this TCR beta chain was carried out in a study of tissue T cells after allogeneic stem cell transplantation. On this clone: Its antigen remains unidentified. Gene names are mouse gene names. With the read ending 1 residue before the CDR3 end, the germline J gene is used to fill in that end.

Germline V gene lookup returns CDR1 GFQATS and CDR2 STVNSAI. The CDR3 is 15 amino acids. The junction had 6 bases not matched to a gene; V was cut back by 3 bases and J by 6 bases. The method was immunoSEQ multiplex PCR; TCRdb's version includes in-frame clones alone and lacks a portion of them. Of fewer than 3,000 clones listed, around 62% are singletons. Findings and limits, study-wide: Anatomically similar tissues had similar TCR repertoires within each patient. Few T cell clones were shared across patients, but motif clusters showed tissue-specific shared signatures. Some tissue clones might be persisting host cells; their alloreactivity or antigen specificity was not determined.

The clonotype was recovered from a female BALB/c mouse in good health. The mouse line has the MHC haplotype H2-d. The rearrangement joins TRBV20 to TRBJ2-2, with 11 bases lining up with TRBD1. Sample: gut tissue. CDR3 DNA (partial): TGTGGTGCTAGTACCGGGACAGGGGGTTCCGGGCAGCTCTAC. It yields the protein CGASTGTGGSGQLY. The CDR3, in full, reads CGASTGTGGSGQLYF. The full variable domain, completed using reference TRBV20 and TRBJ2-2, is GALVYQYPRRTICKSGTSMRMECQAVGFQATSVAWYRQSPQKTFELIALSTVNSAIKYEQNFTQEKFPISHPNLSFSSMTVLNAYLEDRGLYLCGASTGTGGSGQLYFGEGSKLTVL.